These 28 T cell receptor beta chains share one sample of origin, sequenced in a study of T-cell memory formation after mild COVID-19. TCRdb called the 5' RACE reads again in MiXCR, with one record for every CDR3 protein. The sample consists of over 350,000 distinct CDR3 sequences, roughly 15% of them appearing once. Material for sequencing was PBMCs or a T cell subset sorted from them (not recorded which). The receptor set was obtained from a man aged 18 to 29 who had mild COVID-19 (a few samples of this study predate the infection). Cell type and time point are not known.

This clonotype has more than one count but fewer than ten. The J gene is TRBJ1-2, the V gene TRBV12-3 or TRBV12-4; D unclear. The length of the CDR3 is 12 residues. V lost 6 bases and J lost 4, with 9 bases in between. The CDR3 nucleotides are TGTGCCAGCAGCCGCCTGTCCTATGGCTACACCTTC. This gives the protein CASSRLSYGYTF.

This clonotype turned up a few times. This CDR3 is CASSYSIAGGRTNYGYTF. The CDR3, as DNA: TGTGCCAGCAGTTACTCGATCGCCGGCGGCCGGACTAACTATGGCTACACCTTC. The chain couples TRBV6-5 to TRBJ1-2; no clear D gene. V lost 0 bases and J lost 0, with 17 bases in between. Germline values: CDR1 MNHEY, CDR2 SVGAGI. The CDR3 totals 18 residues.

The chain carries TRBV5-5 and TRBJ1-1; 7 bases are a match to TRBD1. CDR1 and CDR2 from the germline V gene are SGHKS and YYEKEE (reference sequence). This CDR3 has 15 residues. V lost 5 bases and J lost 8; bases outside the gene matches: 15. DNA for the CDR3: TGTGCCAGCAGTTGGGTTGACAGGGAGGGCGAAGAAGCTTTCTTT. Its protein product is CASSWVDREGEEAFF.

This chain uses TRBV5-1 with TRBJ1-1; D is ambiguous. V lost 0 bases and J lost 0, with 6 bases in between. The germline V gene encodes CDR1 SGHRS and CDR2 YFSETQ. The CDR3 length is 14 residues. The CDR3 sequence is CASSLASMNTEAFF. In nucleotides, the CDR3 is TGCGCCAGCAGCTTGGCCTCGATGAACACTGAAGCTTTCTTT.

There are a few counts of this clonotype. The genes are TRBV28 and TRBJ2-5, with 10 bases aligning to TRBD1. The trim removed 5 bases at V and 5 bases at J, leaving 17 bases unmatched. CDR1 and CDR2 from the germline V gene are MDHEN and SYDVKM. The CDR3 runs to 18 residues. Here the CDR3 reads CASSQNPTGGGRSETQYF. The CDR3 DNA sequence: TGTGCCAGCAGTCAAAATCCGACAGGGGGCGGTCGTTCTGAGACCCAGTACTTC.

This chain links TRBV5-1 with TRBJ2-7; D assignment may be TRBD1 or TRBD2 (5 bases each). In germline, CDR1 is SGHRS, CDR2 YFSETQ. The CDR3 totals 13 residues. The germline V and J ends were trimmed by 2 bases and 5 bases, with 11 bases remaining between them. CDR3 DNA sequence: TGCGCCAGCAGCTTCAGGGACGGGGACGAGCAGTACTTC. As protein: CASSFRDGDEQYF.

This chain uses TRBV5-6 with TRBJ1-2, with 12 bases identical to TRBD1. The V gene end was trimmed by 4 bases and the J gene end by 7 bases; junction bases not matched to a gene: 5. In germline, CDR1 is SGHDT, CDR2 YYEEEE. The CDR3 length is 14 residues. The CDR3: CASSPGTGGTGYTF. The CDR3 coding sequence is TGTGCCAGCAGCCCCGGGACAGGGGGCACTGGCTACACCTTC. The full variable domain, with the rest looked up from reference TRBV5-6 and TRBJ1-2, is DAGVTQSPTHLIKTRGQQVTLRCSPKSGHDTVSWYQQALGQGPQFIFQYYEEEERQRGNFPDRFSGHQFPNYSSELNVNALLLGDSALYLCASSPGTGGTGYTFGSGTRLTVV.

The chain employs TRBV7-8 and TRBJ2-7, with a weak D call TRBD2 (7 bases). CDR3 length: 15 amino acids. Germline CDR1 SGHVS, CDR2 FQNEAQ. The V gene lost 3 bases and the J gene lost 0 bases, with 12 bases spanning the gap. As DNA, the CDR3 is TGTGCCAGCAGCTTCGGGGGGCTGAGCTCCTACGAGCAGTACTTC. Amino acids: CASSFGGLSSYEQYF. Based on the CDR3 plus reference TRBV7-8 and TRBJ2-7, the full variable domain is GAGVSQSPRYKVAKRGQDVALRCDPISGHVSLFWYQQALGQGPEFLTYFQNEAQLDKSGLPSDRFFAERPEGSVSTLKIQRTQQEDSAVYLCASSFGGLSSYEQYFGPGTRLTVT.

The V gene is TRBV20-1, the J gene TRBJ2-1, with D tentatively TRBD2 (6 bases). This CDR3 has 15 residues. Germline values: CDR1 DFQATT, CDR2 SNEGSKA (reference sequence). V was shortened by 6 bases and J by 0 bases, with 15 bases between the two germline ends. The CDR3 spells CSARNRGSSYNEQFF. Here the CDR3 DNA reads TGCAGTGCACGGAATCGGGGGAGCTCCTACAATGAGCAGTTCTTC.

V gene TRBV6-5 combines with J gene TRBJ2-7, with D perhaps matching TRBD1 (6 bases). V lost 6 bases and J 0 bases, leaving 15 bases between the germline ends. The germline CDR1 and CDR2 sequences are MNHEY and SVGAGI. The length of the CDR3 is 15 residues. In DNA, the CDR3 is TGTGCCAGCAGCCGAGGGACACCGGACTCCTACGAGCAGTACTTC. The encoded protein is CASSRGTPDSYEQYF.

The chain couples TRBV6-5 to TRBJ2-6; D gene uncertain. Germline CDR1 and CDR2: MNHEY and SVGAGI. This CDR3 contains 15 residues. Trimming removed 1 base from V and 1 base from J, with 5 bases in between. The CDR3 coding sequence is TGTGCCAGCAGTTACTTCAGGTCTGGGGCCAACGTCCTGACTTTC. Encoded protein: CASSYFRSGANVLTF.

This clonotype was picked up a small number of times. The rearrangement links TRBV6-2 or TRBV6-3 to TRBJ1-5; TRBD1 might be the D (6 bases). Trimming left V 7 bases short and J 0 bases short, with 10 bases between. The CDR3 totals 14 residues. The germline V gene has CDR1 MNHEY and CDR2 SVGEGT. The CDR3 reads CASTGANSNQPQHF. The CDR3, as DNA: TGTGCCAGCACGGGGGCGAATAGCAATCAGCCCCAGCATTTT.

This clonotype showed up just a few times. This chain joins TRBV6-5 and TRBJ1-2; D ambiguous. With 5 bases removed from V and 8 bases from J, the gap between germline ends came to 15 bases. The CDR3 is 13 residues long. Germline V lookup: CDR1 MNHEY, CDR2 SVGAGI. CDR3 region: CASSPPSPEGYTF. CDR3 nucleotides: TGTGCCAGCAGTCCTCCGTCTCCCGAGGGCTACACCTTC.

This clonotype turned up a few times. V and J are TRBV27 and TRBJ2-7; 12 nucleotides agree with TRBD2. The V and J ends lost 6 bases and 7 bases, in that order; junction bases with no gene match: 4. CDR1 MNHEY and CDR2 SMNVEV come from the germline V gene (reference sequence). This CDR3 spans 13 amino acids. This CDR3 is CASRALAGGEQYV. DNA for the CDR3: TGTGCCAGCAGGGCACTAGCGGGGGGAGAGCAGTACGTC.

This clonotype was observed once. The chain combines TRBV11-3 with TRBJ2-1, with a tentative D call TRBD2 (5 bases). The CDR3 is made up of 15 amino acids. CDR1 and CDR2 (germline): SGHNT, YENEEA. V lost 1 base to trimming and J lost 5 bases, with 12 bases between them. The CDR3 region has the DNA TGTGCCAGCAGCTTAGGGTTCGGGGTGGACAATGAGCAGTTCTTC. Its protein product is CASSLGFGVDNEQFF.

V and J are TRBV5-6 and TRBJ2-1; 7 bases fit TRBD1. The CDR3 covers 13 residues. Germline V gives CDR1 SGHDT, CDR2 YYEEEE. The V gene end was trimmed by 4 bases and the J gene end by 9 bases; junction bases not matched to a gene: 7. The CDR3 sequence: CASSPDRDGEQFF. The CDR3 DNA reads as TGTGCCAGCAGCCCCGACAGGGATGGTGAGCAGTTCTTC.

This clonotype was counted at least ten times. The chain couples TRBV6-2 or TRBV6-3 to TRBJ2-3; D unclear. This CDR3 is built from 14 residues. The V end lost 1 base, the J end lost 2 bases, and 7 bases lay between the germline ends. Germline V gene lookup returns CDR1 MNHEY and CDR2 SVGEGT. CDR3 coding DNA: TGTGCCAGCAGTTACTGGAAGGTCACAGATACGCAGTATTTT. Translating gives CASSYWKVTDTQYF.

CDR3 in amino acids: CSAPEGSGNTIYF. In nucleotides, the CDR3 is TGCAGTGCCCCGGAGGGCTCTGGAAACACCATATATTTT. The chain recombines TRBV20-1 with TRBJ1-3; D not certain. Trimming removed 6 bases at V and 0 bases at J, with 9 bases between. Per germline, CDR1 DFQATT and CDR2 SNEGSKA (reference sequence). This CDR3 contains 13 residues.

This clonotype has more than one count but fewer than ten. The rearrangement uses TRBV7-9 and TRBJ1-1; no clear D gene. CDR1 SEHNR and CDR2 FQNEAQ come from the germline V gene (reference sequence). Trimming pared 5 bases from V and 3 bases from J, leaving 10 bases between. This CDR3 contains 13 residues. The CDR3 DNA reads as TGTGCCAGCAGCCCCCCGGAAGACACTGAAGCTTTCTTT. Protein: CASSPPEDTEAFF. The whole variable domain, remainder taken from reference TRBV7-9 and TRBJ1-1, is DTGVSQNPRHKITKRGQNVTFRCDPISEHNRLYWYRQTLGQGPEFLTYFQNEAQLEKSRLLSDRFSAERPKGSFSTLEIQRTEQGDSAMYLCASSPPEDTEAFFGQGTRLTVV.

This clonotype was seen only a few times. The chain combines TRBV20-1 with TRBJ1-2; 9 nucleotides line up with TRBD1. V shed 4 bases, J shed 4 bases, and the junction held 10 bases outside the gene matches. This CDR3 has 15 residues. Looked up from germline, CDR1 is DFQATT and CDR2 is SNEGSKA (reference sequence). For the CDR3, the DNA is TGCAGTGCTACCCCGGTACTGACAGGGGGCTATGGCTACACCTTC. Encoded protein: CSATPVLTGGYGYTF.

This CDR3 is CASSSGGTVNTEAFF. In DNA, the CDR3 is TGCGCCAGCAGCTCAGGGGGTACGGTGAACACTGAAGCTTTCTTT. The chain is built from TRBV5-1 and TRBJ1-1, with 7 bases identical to TRBD1. This CDR3 has 15 residues. In germline, CDR1 is SGHRS, CDR2 YFSETQ. Trimming took 3 bases from V and 0 from J; bases not matched to a gene: 5. Together with reference TRBV5-1 and TRBJ1-1, the CDR3 gives the full variable domain: KAGVTQTPRYLIKTRGQQVTLSCSPISGHRSVSWYQQTPGQGLQFLFEYFSETQRNKGNFPGRFSGRQFSNSRSEMNVSTLELGDSALYLCASSSGGTVNTEAFFGQGTRLTVV.

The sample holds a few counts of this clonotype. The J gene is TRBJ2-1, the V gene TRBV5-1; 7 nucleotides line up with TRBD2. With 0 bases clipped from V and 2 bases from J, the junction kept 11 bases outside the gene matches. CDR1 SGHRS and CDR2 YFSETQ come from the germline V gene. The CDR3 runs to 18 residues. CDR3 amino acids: CASSLGVWDYPPYNEQFF. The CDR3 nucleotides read TGCGCCAGCAGCTTGGGGGTGTGGGACTACCCTCCCTACAATGAGCAGTTCTTC.

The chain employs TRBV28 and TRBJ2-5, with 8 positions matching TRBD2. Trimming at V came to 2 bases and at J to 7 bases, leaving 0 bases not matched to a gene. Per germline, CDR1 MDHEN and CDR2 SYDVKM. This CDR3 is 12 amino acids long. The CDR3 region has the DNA TGTGCCAGCAGTTTACGGGGGGGGACCCAGTACTTC. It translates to CASSLRGGTQYF. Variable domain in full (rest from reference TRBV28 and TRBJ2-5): DVKVTQSSRYLVKRTGEKVFLECVQDMDHENMFWYRQDPGLGLRLIYFSYDVKMKEKGDIPEGYSVSREKKERFSLILESASTNQTSMYLCASSLRGGTQYFGPGTRLLVL.

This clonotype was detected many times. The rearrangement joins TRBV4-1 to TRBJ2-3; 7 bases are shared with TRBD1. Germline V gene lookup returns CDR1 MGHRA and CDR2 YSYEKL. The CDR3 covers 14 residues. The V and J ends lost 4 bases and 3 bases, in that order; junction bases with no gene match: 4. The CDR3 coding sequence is TGCGCCAGCAGCCCTAGGACAGGAACAGATACGCAGTATTTT. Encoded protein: CASSPRTGTDTQYF.

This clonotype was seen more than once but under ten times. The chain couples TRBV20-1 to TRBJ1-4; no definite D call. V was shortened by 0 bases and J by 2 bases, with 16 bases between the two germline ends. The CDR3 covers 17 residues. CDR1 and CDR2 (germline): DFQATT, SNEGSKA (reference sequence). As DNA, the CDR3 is TGCAGTGCTAGAGATCCCACCAGGTTGGGTACTAATGAAAAACTGTTTTTT. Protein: CSARDPTRLGTNEKLFF.

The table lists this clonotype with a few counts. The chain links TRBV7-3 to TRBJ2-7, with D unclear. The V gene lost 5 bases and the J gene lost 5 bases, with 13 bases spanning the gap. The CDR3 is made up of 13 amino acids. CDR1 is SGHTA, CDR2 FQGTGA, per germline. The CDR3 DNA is TGTGCCAGCAGCCTATTTCGTTCCGACGAGCAGTACTTC. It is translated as CASSLFRSDEQYF. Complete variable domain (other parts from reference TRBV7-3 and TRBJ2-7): GAGVSQTPSNKVTEKGKYVELRCDPISGHTALYWYRQSLGQGPEFLIYFQGTGAADDSGLPNDRFFAVRPEGSVSTLKIQRTERGDSAVYLCASSLFRSDEQYFGPGTRLTVT.

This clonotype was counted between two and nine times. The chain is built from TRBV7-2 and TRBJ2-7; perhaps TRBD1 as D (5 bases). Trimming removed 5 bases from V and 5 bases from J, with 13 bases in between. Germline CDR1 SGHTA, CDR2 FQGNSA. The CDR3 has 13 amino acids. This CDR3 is CASSLNQGNEQYV. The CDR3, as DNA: TGTGCCAGCAGCCTGAATCAGGGAAACGAGCAGTACGTC.

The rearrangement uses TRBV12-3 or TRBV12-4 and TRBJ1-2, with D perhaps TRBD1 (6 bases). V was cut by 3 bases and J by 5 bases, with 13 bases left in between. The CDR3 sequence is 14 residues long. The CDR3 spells CASSFTGGRYGYTF. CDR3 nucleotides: TGTGCCAGCAGTTTCACGGGGGGCCGGTATGGCTACACCTTC.